The rows below give T cell receptor beta chains drawn from one sample of a study of multiple sclerosis patients with progressive multifocal leukoencephalopathy. Profiled with immunoSEQ multiplex PCR; TCRdb holds only in-frame clones, not every one. The sample lists some 27,000 clones; about 90% were seen once. The sample here was PBMCs, taken from a patient treated with natalizumab. Every receptor here comes from a human donor with multiple sclerosis. The CDR3 runs from the conserved cysteine through the conserved F or W. A D gene is named only where the DNA matches it firmly. The size entry is marked missing in some rows and otherwise reads once, few, many or a size class.

>.|TRBV7-9|.|13|TRBJ2-7
CASSPGPNDEQYF
TGTGCCAGCAGCCCGGGGCCGAACGACGAGCAGTACTTC
>.|TRBV7-8|.|15|TRBJ1-5
CASSLTGGRGQPQHF
TGTGCCAGCAGTCTCACCGGGGGTAGGGGTCAGCCCCAGCATTTT
>.|TRBV27|.|15|TRBJ1-5
CASSPSGGNNQPQHF
TGTGCCAGCAGTCCGTCGGGGGGTAACAATCAGCCCCAGCATTTT
>.|TRBV6-5|.|14|TRBJ1-6
CASSYDWGGSPLHF
TGTGCCAGCAGTTACGACTGGGGTGGTTCACCCCTCCACTTT
>TRBD1|TRBV7-9|.|14|TRBJ1-1
CASSSSTGGTEAFF
TGTGCCAGCAGCTCATCAACAGGGGGCACTGAAGCTTTCTTT
>TRBD1|TRBV5-6|.|17|TRBJ2-1
CASSYDLDRGLVNEQFF
TGTGCCAGCAGCTACGACCTAGACAGGGGGTTAGTCAATGAGCAGTTCTTC
>TRBD1|TRBV10-2|.|17|TRBJ1-1
CASRADRITPMDTEAFF
TGCGCCAGCAGGGCGGACAGGATAACACCGATGGACACTGAAGCTTTCTTT
>.|TRBV23-1|.|14|TRBJ2-7
CASSQSWPTYEQYF
TGCGCCAGCAGTCAATCCTGGCCAACCTACGAGCAGTACTTC
>.|TRBV27|.|16|TRBJ2-7
CASSLSSFAASYEQYF
TGTGCCAGCAGTTTATCGAGTTTTGCGGCCTCCTACGAGCAGTACTTC
>.|TRBV19|.|11|TRBJ2-5
CASSLEETQYF
TGTGCCAGTAGCCTTGAAGAGACCCAGTACTTC
>.|TRBV6-1|.|13|TRBJ1-1
CASSELGVAEAFF
TGTGCCAGCAGTGAACTAGGGGTGGCTGAAGCTTTCTTT
>.|TRBV4-3|.|15|TRBJ2-7
CASSQDFSTALGQYF
TGCGCCAGCAGCCAAGATTTCAGTACAGCGCTTGGGCAGTACTTC
>.|TRBV4-3|.|17|TRBJ2-1
CASSQGETSSNSVEQFF
TGCGCCAGCAGCCAGGGGGAGACGTCTAGTAATTCGGTTGAGCAGTTCTTC
>.|TRBV4-3|few|14|TRBJ1-2
CASSQDPGGAGSTF
TGCGCCAGCAGCCAAGACCCCGGGGGCGCGGGAAGCACCTTC
>.|TRBV21-1|.|15|TRBJ2-2
CASSRRGKNTGELFF
TGTGCCAGCAGCAGGAGGGGAAAGAACACCGGGGAGCTGTTTTTT
>TRBD1|TRBV9|.|14|TRBJ1-1
CASSVGDRASEAFF
TGTGCCAGCAGCGTAGGGGACAGGGCTTCAGAGGCTTTCTTT
>.|TRBV6-5|.|10|TRBJ1-2
CASRNSGYTF
TGTGCCAGCAGGAATAGCGGCTACACCTTC
>.|TRBV6-1|.|12|TRBJ2-5
CASSGQQETQYF
TGTGCCAGCAGTGGACAACAAGAGACCCAGTACTTC
>.|TRBV19|.|17|TRBJ1-5
CASSIDVRAYRNQPQHF
TGTGCCAGTAGTATTGATGTGAGGGCGTACCGCAATCAGCCCCAGCATTTT
>.|TRBV9|.|13|TRBJ1-4
CASSPGRGEKLFF
TGTGCCAGCAGCCCCGGGCGGGGGGAAAAACTGTTTTTT
>TRBD1|TRBV19|.|19|TRBJ2-2
CASTSKGAFRTGNTGELFF
TGTGCCAGTACTTCCAAAGGGGCTTTTCGGACAGGGAACACCGGGGAGCTGTTTTTT
>TRBD1|TRBV18|.|14|TRBJ2-7
CASSRWDSSYEQYF
TGTGCCAGCTCACGGTGGGACAGTTCCTACGAGCAGTACTTC
>.|TRBV7-2|.|11|TRBJ2-7
CASSLTWEQYF
TGTGCCAGCAGCTTAACCTGGGAGCAGTACTTC
>TRBD2|TRBV27|.|16|TRBJ2-1
CASSWYSGRTGDEQFF
TGTGCCAGCAGTTGGTACAGCGGGAGGACTGGGGATGAGCAGTTCTTC
>.|TRBV4-2|once|13|TRBJ2-7
CASSPGLSYEQYF
TGTGCCAGCAGCCCGGGACTCAGCTACGAGCAGTACTTC
>TRBD1|TRBV5-8|.|17|TRBJ1-5
CASSPSGTGYSNQPQHF
TGTGCCAGCAGCCCCTCCGGGACAGGTTATAGCAATCAGCCCCAGCATTTT
>.|TRBV7-9|few|12|TRBJ1-3
CASSFEGNTIYF
TGTGCCAGCAGCTTTGAGGGAAACACCATATATTTT
>.|TRBV11-2|.|15|TRBJ2-1
CASRGWGRIFNEQFF
TGTGCCAGCAGGGGGTGGGGACGGATATTCAATGAGCAGTTCTTC
>TRBD1|TRBV11-2|.|15|TRBJ1-1
CASSRVGQGKTEAFF
TGTGCCAGCAGCAGGGTGGGACAGGGGAAAACTGAAGCTTTCTTT
>TRBD1|TRBV9|.|15|TRBJ2-7
CASSASWTGDYEQYF
TGTGCCAGCAGCGCCTCATGGACAGGGGACTACGAGCAGTACTTC
>.|TRBV2|.|16|TRBJ2-3
CASKAGWRLSTDTQYF
TGTGCCAGCAAAGCTGGTTGGCGACTCAGCACAGATACGCAGTATTTT
>.|TRBV19|.|15|TRBJ1-2
CASTYGTGESYGYTF
TGTGCCAGTACTTACGGGACGGGGGAGTCTTATGGCTACACCTTC
>.|TRBV5-1|.|13|TRBJ1-1
CASSSGKNTEAFF
TGCGCCAGCAGCTCGGGAAAGAACACTGAAGCTTTCTTT
>.|TRBV6-5|.|12|TRBJ1-2
CASSYQEHGYTF
TGTGCCAGCAGTTACCAGGAACATGGCTACACCTTC
>.|TRBV29-1|.|11|TRBJ1-1
CSVGVGTEAFF
TGCAGCGTTGGGGTCGGGACTGAAGCTTTCTTT
>.|TRBV6-5|.|14|TRBJ1-2
CASSPMTNIYGYTF
TGTGCCAGCAGCCCAATGACAAACATCTATGGCTACACCTTC
>.|TRBV28|.|14|TRBJ2-7
CASRGPLTVYEQYF
TGTGCCAGCAGGGGGCCACTGACAGTCTACGAGCAGTACTTC
>.|TRBV5-5|.|13|TRBJ1-1
CASSYILGGEAFF
TGTGCCAGCAGCTACATTTTGGGAGGTGAAGCTTTCTTT
>.|TRBV12-2|.|12|TRBJ2-7
CASRLVGYEQYF
TGTGCAAGTCGCTTAGTAGGCTACGAGCAGTACTTC